The clone carrying this T cell receptor (beta chain) was observed a few times. Its matching antigen is unknown. Repertoires were generated with immunoSEQ multiplex PCR, while TCRdb's copy carries only in-frame clones and drops some. The sample yields roughly 18,000 clones, over 60% seen once. V lost 6 bases, J lost 4 bases, and 22 bases lay in between. Germline V lookup: CDR1 MDHEN, CDR2 SYDVKM. The CDR3 has 17 amino acids. The sample originates from a study of PD-1 blockade in classical Hodgkin lymphoma. With no exception, relapse followed autologous stem cell transplantation in all patients, and brentuximab vedotin exposure varied. Study-wide points: The diversity seen at baseline in complete responders resembled that of newly diagnosed patients. By C4D1, CD4+ diversity increased significantly, especially in complete responders. Lower baseline TCR diversity was reported for newly diagnosed patients than for healthy donors. Exclusion was applied to patients who started nivolumab under 1 year after ASCT.

This clonotype was obtained from a human donor with classical Hodgkin lymphoma. The genes are TRBV28 and TRBJ2-1; possibly TRBD1 for D (6 bases). The sequencing used peripheral blood mononuclear cells (PBMCs), collected before the second cycle of nivolumab. CDR3 nucleotide sequence: TGTGCCAGCAGAAAACTCCCGGGACAAAACCTATACAATGAGCAGTTCTTC. This encodes CASRKLPGQNLYNEQFF.